This passage covers 18 T cell receptor beta chains from one sample sequenced in a study of human T cells and chemical hapten exposure. TCRdb passed the RACE reads through MiXCR, listing each CDR3 protein once. Of more than 75,000 distinct CDR3 sequences in the sample, roughly 10% were seen once. Noted time point: patch test 2, 6 weeks after DPC sensitization. Treatment: therapeutic diphenylcyclopropenone sensitization with weekly scalp DPC. The sample was whole blood, taken in connection with sensitization to the hapten diphenylcyclopropenone (DPC). The receptors derive from a woman in her twenties or thirties with alopecia areata. Some clones in this sample may be carry-over from other donors' samples.

This sequence joins TRBV7-2 and TRBJ2-3; 9 bases align to TRBD2. CDR1 SGHTA and CDR2 FQGNSA come from the germline V gene. The CDR3 totals 15 residues. V shed 0 bases, J shed 5 bases, and the junction held 3 bases outside the gene matches. The CDR3: CASSLARGGRDTQYF. In nucleotides, the CDR3 is TGTGCCAGCAGCTTAGCGCGGGGGGGCCGAGATACGCAGTATTTT. Variable domain in full (rest from reference TRBV7-2 and TRBJ2-3): GAGVSQSPSNKVTEKGKDVELRCDPISGHTALYWYRQSLGQGLEFLIYFQGNSAPDKSGLPSDRFSAERTGGSVSTLTIQRTQQEDSAVYLCASSLARGGRDTQYFGPGTRLTVL.

This clonotype showed up many times. V gene TRBV12-3 or TRBV12-4 combines with J gene TRBJ1-3; D ambiguous. The V gene lost 5 bases and the J gene lost 0 bases, with 11 bases spanning the gap. The CDR3 sequence is 15 residues long. The CDR3 reads CASSLQTVSGNTIYF. The CDR3 region has the DNA TGTGCCAGCAGTCTACAGACCGTCTCTGGAAACACCATATATTTT.

At least ten counts were recorded for this clonotype. This chain's CDR3 is CASSPMGGSSYEQYF. The CDR3 nucleotides read TGCGCCAGCAGCCCCATGGGCGGGAGCTCCTACGAGCAGTACTTC. The chain uses TRBV5-1 and TRBJ2-7; the match to TRBD2 covers 7 bases. Losses at the gene ends were 4 bases for V and 0 bases for J; bases not matched to a gene: 7. The CDR3 covers 15 residues. Germline V gene lookup returns CDR1 SGHRS and CDR2 YFSETQ.

This clonotype was seen a handful of times. The chain's CDR3 is CASSLANGLGQKETQYF. As DNA, the CDR3 is TGTGCCAGCAGCTTAGCGAATGGTTTGGGGCAGAAAGAGACCCAGTACTTC. This chain connects TRBV7-9 to TRBJ2-5; D may be TRBD1 (5 bases). Trimming pared 0 bases from V and 3 bases from J, leaving 17 bases between. The CDR3 covers 17 residues. CDR1 and CDR2 from the germline V gene are SEHNR and FQNEAQ (reference sequence).

This clonotype came up many times. The V and J genes are TRBV12-3 or TRBV12-4 and TRBJ2-4; D gene uncertain. This CDR3 comprises 14 residues. Trimming cost V 4 bases and J 0 bases, with 7 bases left between them. CDR3 nucleotide sequence: TGTGCCAGCAGTTGGCCGCTAGCCAAAAACATTCAGTACTTC. Translating gives CASSWPLAKNIQYF.

This clonotype was found many times. The rearrangement joins TRBV20-1 to TRBJ1-1; D possibly corresponds to TRBD1 (6 bases). V shed 0 bases and J shed 8 bases, with 16 bases lying between them. The CDR3 runs to 14 residues. Germline V gene lookup returns CDR1 DFQATT and CDR2 SNEGSKA (reference sequence). Here the CDR3 reads CSARDPRRGVEAFF. The CDR3 coding sequence is TGCAGTGCTAGAGACCCGCGCAGGGGCGTGGAAGCTTTCTTT.

Many counts were recorded for this clonotype. The chain uses TRBV5-1 and TRBJ2-7; D is ambiguous. The germline V gene has CDR1 SGHRS and CDR2 YFSETQ. V lost 0 bases and J 0 bases, leaving 13 bases between the germline ends. CDR3 length: 16 residues. As DNA, the CDR3 is TGCGCCAGCAGCTTGGAGGCGGTCCCGAGCTCCTACGAGCAGTACTTC. As protein: CASSLEAVPSSYEQYF.

About this clonotype: One junction end does not reproduce the germline sequence, and a read error may be involved. The V call is TRBV7-8, the J call TRBJ2-6; 9 bases fit TRBD2. Germline CDR1 SGHVS, CDR2 FQNEAQ. The CDR3 has 17 residues. CDR3 loop: CASSRLAESSGANVLSF. The CDR3 DNA follows: TGTGCCAGCAGCCGACTAGCGGAGTCTTCTGGGGCCAACGTCCTGTCTTTC.

The table lists this clonotype with many counts. The rearrangement links TRBV12-3 or TRBV12-4 to TRBJ1-2, with unresolved D. Trimming removed 3 bases from V and 2 bases from J, with 7 bases in between. The CDR3 extends over 13 amino acids. Written as DNA, the CDR3 is TGTGCCAGCAGTTTCGGCCGAAACTATGGCTACACCTTC. Translating gives CASSFGRNYGYTF.

This clonotype occurred many times. The chain couples TRBV11-2 to TRBJ1-1; D call uncertain. The V end lost 5 bases, the J end lost 5 bases, and 15 bases lay between the germline ends. Germline V gene sequence: CDR1 SGHAT, CDR2 FQNNGV. The CDR3 spans 14 residues. In DNA form, the CDR3 reads TGTGCCAGCAGCCTAACGGGCCCCGGGACTGAAGCTTTCTTT. Its translation is CASSLTGPGTEAFF.

This clonotype was recorded at least ten times. This chain links TRBV7-2 with TRBJ2-1; 9 nucleotides align to TRBD2. Germline CDR1 SGHTA, CDR2 FQGNSA. The CDR3 is 17 residues long. The V and J ends lost 5 bases and 9 bases, in that order; junction bases with no gene match: 17. CDR3 amino acids: CASSHNLVAGGHGEQFF. CDR3 nucleotides: TGTGCCAGCAGCCATAATTTGGTGGCGGGGGGGCACGGTGAGCAGTTCTTC.

The chain uses TRBV6-5 and TRBJ2-2; D gene uncertain. V lost 6 bases, J lost 4 bases, and 12 bases lay in between. The germline V gene has CDR1 MNHEY and CDR2 SVGAGI. The CDR3 has 14 residues. CDR3 DNA: TGTGCCAGCAGCCCGGGCTTCTCCACCGGGGAGCTGTTTTTT. This sequence encodes CASSPGFSTGELFF.

This clonotype was seen many times. The chain joins TRBV7-6 to TRBJ2-6; D is ambiguous. Trimming pared 4 bases from V and 2 bases from J, leaving 6 bases between. Germline lookup yields CDR1 SGHVS and CDR2 FNYEAQ. This CDR3 contains 14 residues. The CDR3: CASSSSTGANVLTF. The CDR3 region has the DNA TGTGCCAGCAGCTCGTCGACTGGGGCCAACGTCCTGACTTTC.

This clonotype was detected ten times or more. The conserved final phenylalanine or tryptophan is absent from the CDR3, which likely points to a read error. The DNA is omitted, as the CDR3 cannot be located on it reliably, and the CDR3 follows TCRdb's listing. This rearrangement joins TRBV6-1 to TRBJ2-7; no check of the table's D call, TRBD1, against the DNA was made. Per germline, CDR1 MNHNS and CDR2 SASEGT. A total of 12 residues make up the CDR3, ends included. The CDR3 here is CASSEAQRDREI.

This clonotype was counted once. This rearrangement joins TRBV10-3 to TRBJ1-1, with TRBD1 matching 8 bases. Germline V gives CDR1 ENHRY, CDR2 SYGVKD. The CDR3 sequence is 13 residues long. J gave up 5 bases and V 10 bases, and 9 bases lay outside the gene matches. CDR3 DNA sequence: TGTGCCACCGAGACAGGGGCTGGAACTGAAGCTTTCTTT. Its translation: CATETGAGTEAFF.

This clonotype appeared many times. The genes are TRBV20-1 and TRBJ2-1; the D is unclear. CDR1 and CDR2 from the germline V gene are DFQATT and SNEGSKA (reference sequence). CDR3 length: 12 residues. V was cut by 0 bases and J by 4 bases, with 4 bases left in between. The CDR3 is CSARENYNEQFF. In DNA, the CDR3 is TGCAGTGCTAGAGAAAATTACAATGAGCAGTTCTTC.

Relative to its sample, this clonotype is medium-sized. As DNA, the CDR3 is TGTGCCAGCAGCCTGCGGGGGTGGGACGAGCAGTACTTC. Protein sequence: CASSLRGWDEQYF. J is TRBJ2-7 and V is TRBV7-9, with 7 bases lining up with TRBD2. This CDR3 spans 13 amino acids. J lost 5 bases, V lost 5 bases, and 6 bases had no gene match. CDR1 is SEHNR and CDR2 is FQNEAQ in the germline V gene (reference sequence).

The chain uses TRBV28 and TRBJ2-7; 10 nucleotides align to TRBD1. Germline CDR1 is MDHEN and CDR2 is SYDVKM. The CDR3 length is 15 residues. V lost 5 bases to trimming and J lost 6 bases; unmatched junction nucleotides: 10. The CDR3 DNA follows: TGTGCCAGCAGTCTCCCCGGGACAGGGGCGTTCGAGCAGTACTTC. Translating it yields CASSLPGTGAFEQYF.